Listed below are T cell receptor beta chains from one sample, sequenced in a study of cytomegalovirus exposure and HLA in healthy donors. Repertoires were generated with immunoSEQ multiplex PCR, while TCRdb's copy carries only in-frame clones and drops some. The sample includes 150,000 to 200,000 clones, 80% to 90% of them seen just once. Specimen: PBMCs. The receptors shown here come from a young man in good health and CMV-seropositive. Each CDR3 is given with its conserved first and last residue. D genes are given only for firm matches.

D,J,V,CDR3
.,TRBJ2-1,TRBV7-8,CASSLRGGTYNEQFF
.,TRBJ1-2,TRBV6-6,CASSDTGLGGYTF
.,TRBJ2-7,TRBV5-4,CASSPTGQSSPYEQYF
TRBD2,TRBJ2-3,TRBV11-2,CASSFIAGGQTDTQYF
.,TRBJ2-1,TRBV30,CASGSGEQFF
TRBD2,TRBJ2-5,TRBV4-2,CASSQDLRSGGAETQYF
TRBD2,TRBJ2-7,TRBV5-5,CASSLAGGSSYEQYF
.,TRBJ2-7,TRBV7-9,CSSSKTSSYEQYF
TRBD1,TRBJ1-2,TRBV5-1,CASSFSPGQASNYGYTF
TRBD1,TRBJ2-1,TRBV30,CASDRGSYNEQFF
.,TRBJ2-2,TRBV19,CASRRGETNTGELFF
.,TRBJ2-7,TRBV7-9,CASGRGRGEQYF
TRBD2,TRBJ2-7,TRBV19,CASSTTSGEFYEQYF
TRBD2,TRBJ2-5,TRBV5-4,CASSLEVAGGQETQYF
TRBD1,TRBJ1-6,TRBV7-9,CASSEGTGSSYNSPLHF